What follows is one T cell receptor beta chain and its context. Each sample used about 650 ng of genomic DNA from bulk tumor tissue. Several biopsies were spaced far apart within each primary tumor and obtained as surgery took place. It was patients with untreated, newly diagnosed non-small cell lung cancer who underwent curative surgery. Sample donors consisted of newly diagnosed non-small cell lung cancer patients who were undergoing surgery with curative intent. The data originate from a study of immune heterogeneity within non-small cell lung tumors. Study summary: The tumors comprised a handful of squamous cell carcinomas, some ten non-squamous carcinomas and 1 not otherwise specified.

The authors amplified TCR beta CDR3 by multiplex PCR with 32 V and 13 J primers. TCRdb re-called the multiplex PCR reads with MiXCR, one entry per CDR3 protein. The table has approximately 3,000 distinct CDR3 sequences, around 40% seen once. Trimming took off 5 bases at V and 8 bases at J, with 12 bases between the two ends. CDR3 length equals 12 residues. The sample was lung tumor tissue. V usage is TRBV12-3 or TRBV12-4 and J usage is TRBJ1-1; D remains unclear. The TCR comes from a man in his 60s with non-small cell lung cancer. The CDR3 spells CASSTGIAEAFF. CDR3 DNA: TGTGCCAGCAGTACCGGGATAGCGGAAGCTTTCTTT.